These T cell receptor beta chains were read from a single sample in a study of post-analysis software for immune sequencing data. MiXCR, applied by TCRdb to the PCR reads, yields one record per CDR3 protein. This sample has about 200,000 distinct CDR3 sequences, with over 25% found just once. Sequenced input: blood. These receptors came from a girl aged 2 to 17 with multiple sclerosis. Both conserved end residues are part of each CDR3. The order of the fields is V gene, CDR3 length, clone size, J gene, D gene, CDR3 protein, CDR3 DNA. D genes are given only for firm matches. Not every row has a clone size; where given, it reads once, few, many or a size class.

>TRBV7-2|16|NA|TRBJ2-7|TRBD1
CASSLDLGTGGYEQYF
TGTGCCAGCAGCTTAGATTTGGGGACAGGAGGTTACGAGCAGTACTTC
>TRBV24-1|16|NA|TRBJ2-7|TRBD1
CATSDPDRGRRNEQYF
TGTGCCACCAGTGACCCAGACAGGGGGCGCAGGAATGAGCAGTACTTC
>TRBV3-1|12|few|TRBJ2-5|NA
CASSPRTETQYF
TGTGCCAGCAGCCCTAGGACCGAGACCCAGTACTTC
>TRBV11-2|13|many|TRBJ2-1|NA
CASSLGGGGEQFF
TGTGCCAGCAGCTTGGGGGGCGGTGGTGAGCAGTTCTTC
>TRBV29-1|13|many|TRBJ1-2|NA
CSVLAGGSYGYTF
TGCAGCGTTCTCGCCGGGGGTAGTTATGGCTACACCTTC
>TRBV7-2|19|many|TRBJ2-1|TRBD2
CASSPPERVSSGRYNEQFF
TGTGCCAGCAGCCCCCCCGAAAGAGTTTCTAGCGGACGATACAATGAGCAGTTCTTC
>TRBV3-1|15|many|TRBJ2-4|TRBD2
CASSPLAGGSGIQYF
TGTGCCAGCAGCCCACTAGCGGGGGGGAGCGGCATTCAGTACTTC
>TRBV4-1|19|NA|TRBJ2-7|TRBD2
CASSQPGLAGGPATYEQYF
TGCGCCAGCAGCCAGCCGGGACTAGCGGGAGGGCCTGCAACCTACGAGCAGTACTTC
>TRBV4-1|15|few|TRBJ2-5|TRBD2
CASSQTPGGRNEQYF
TGCGCCAGCAGCCAGACCCCGGGAGGTAGGAATGAGCAGTACTTC
>TRBV4-1|16|many|TRBJ2-7|TRBD1
CASSQGNRGRLNEQYF
TGCGCCAGCAGCCAAGGGAACAGGGGGCGGTTGAACGAGCAGTACTTC
>TRBV5-1|15|few|TRBJ2-5|TRBD1
CASSISGTGSETQYF
TGCGCCAGCAGCATCTCCGGGACAGGGTCAGAGACCCAGTACTTC
>TRBV7-8|14|many|TRBJ2-5|TRBD2
CASSSLAAGETQYF
TGTGCCAGCAGCTCCCTAGCGGCGGGTGAGACCCAGTACTTC
>TRBV5-1|13|NA|TRBJ2-2|NA
CASQVSNTGELFF
TGCGCCAGCCAGGTATCGAACACCGGGGAGCTGTTTTTT
>TRBV2|13|NA|TRBJ1-1|NA
CASRRRENTEAFF
TGTGCCAGCAGGCGCAGGGAGAACACTGAAGCTTTCTTT
>TRBV5-1|14|many|TRBJ2-3|NA
CASSSAGSTDTQYF
TGCGCCAGCAGCTCTGCGGGAAGCACAGATACGCAGTATTTT
>TRBV11-3|14|few|TRBJ2-1|NA
CASSSWDPYNEQFF
TGTGCCAGCAGTTCCTGGGACCCGTACAATGAGCAGTTCTTC
>TRBV12-3/TRBV12-4|16|many|TRBJ1-2|NA
CASTFRGVSYFYGYTF
TGTGCCAGCACCTTCCGGGGTGTCTCCTATTTCTATGGCTACACCTTC
>TRBV7-9|16|NA|TRBJ2-7|NA
CASSARIGASTYEQYF
TGTGCCAGCAGCGCACGGATCGGGGCCTCGACCTACGAGCAGTACTTC
>TRBV29-1|13|many|TRBJ2-3|NA
CSVEGRITDTQYF
TGCAGCGTTGAGGGCCGTATCACAGATACGCAGTATTTT